This TCR beta chain was sequenced during a study of cytomegalovirus exposure and HLA in healthy donors. Study details: The roughly 120 million unique TCR beta sequences, from roughly 170 million T cells, were found by an earlier analysis.

The table lists this clone with a few counts. The target antigen is unknown. The germline gives CDR1 MGHRA, CDR2 YSYEKL. This CDR3 comprises 17 residues. The J segment lost 8 bases and the V segment lost 0 bases, leaving 10 bases of the junction unmatched. The primer mix had 60 Vbeta and 13 Jbeta primers. Repertoires were generated with immunoSEQ multiplex PCR, while TCRdb's copy carries only in-frame clones and drops some. The sample consists of 100,000 to 150,000 clones, roughly 83% of them appearing once. Notes on the study in general: Per a later analysis, under 20,000 TCR beta sequences showed association with HLA alleles at 0.05 false discovery rate. Immune exposure was documented only through CMV serostatus.

The sample comprised PBMCs. V gene TRBV4-1 combines with J gene TRBJ1-4; TRBD1 aligns across 9 bases. The clonotype originates from a man younger than 35 in good health and CMV-seropositive. The CDR3, as DNA: TGCGCCAGCAGCCAAGATGGCCCCGGACAGGGGTCCGAAAAACTGTTTTTT. Translating it yields CASSQDGPGQGSEKLFF.